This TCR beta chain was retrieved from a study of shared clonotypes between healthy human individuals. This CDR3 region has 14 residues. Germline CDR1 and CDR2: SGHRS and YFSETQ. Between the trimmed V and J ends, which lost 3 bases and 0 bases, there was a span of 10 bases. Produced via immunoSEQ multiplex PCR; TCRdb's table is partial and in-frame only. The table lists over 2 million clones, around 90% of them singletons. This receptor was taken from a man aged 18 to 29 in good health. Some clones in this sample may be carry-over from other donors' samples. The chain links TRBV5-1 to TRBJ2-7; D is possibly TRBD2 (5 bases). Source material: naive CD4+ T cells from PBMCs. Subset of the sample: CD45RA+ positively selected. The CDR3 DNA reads TGCGCCAGCAGCTACGGACTCTCCTCCTACGAGCAGTACTTC. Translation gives CASSYGLSSYEQYF. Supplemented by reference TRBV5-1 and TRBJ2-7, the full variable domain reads KAGVTQTPRYLIKTRGQQVTLSCSPISGHRSVSWYQQTPGQGLQFLFEYFSETQRNKGNFPGRFSGRQFSNSRSEMNVSTLELGDSALYLCASSYGLSSYEQYFGPGTRLTVT.